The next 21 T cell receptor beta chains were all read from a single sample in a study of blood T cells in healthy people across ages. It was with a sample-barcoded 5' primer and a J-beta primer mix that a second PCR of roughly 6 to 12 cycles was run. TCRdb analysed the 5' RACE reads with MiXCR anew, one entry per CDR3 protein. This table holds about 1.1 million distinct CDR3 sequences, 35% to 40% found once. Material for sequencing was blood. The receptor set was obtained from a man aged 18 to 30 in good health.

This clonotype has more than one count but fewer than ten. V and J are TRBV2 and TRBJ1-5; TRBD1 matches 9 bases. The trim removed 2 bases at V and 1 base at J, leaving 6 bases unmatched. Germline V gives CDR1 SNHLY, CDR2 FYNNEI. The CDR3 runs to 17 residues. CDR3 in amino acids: CASSELRTGVSNQPQHF. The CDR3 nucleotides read TGTGCCAGCAGTGAACTCCGGACAGGGGTGAGCAATCAGCCCCAGCATTTT.

The CDR3: CASSLGYRGRGETQYF. CDR3 in DNA: TGTGCCAGCAGCTTAGGTTACAGGGGGCGAGGAGAGACCCAGTACTTC. The genes are TRBV11-2 and TRBJ2-5, with 9 positions matching TRBD1. J gave up 4 bases and V 1 base, and 7 bases lay outside the gene matches. CDR1 and CDR2 from the germline V gene are SGHAT and FQNNGV. The CDR3 spans 16 residues. Drawing the rest from reference TRBV11-2 and TRBJ2-5, the complete variable domain is EAGVAQSPRYKIIEKRQSVAFWCNPISGHATLYWYQQILGQGPKLLIQFQNNGVVDDSQLPKDRFSAERLKGVDSTLKIQPAKLEDSAVYLCASSLGYRGRGETQYFGPGTRLLVL.

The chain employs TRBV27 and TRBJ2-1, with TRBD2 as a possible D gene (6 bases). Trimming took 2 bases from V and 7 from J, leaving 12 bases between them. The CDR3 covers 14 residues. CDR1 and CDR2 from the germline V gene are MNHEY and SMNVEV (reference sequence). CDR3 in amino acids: CASSLGGRKNEQFF. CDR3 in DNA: TGTGCCAGCAGTTTAGGAGGGCGGAAAAATGAGCAGTTCTTC.

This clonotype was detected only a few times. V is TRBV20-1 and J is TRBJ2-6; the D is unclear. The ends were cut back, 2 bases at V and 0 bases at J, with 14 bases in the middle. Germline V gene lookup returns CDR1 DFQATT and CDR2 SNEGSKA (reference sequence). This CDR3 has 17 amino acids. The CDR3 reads CSARNSWSPSGANVLTF. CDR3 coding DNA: TGCAGTGCTAGAAATTCTTGGAGTCCCTCTGGGGCCAACGTCCTGACTTTC.

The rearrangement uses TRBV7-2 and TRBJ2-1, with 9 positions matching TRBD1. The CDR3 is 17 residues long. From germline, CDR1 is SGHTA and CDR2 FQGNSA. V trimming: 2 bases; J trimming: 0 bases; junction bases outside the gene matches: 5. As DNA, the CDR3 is TGTGCCAGCAGCTTACCCCGGGACAGGGCCTCCTACAATGAGCAGTTCTTC. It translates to CASSLPRDRASYNEQFF.

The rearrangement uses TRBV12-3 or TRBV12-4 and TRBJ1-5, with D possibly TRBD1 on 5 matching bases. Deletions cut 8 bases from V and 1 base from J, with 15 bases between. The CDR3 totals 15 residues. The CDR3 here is CASLWGGMSNQPQHF. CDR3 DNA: TGTGCCAGCCTCTGGGGGGGGATGAGCAATCAGCCCCAGCATTTT.

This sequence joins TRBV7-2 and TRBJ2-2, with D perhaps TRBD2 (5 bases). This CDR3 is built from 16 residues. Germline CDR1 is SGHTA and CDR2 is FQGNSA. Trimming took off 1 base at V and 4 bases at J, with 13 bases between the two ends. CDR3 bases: TGTGCCAGCAGCTTAGGTGGACTTGCGACCACCGGGGAGCTGTTTTTT. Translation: CASSLGGLATTGELFF.

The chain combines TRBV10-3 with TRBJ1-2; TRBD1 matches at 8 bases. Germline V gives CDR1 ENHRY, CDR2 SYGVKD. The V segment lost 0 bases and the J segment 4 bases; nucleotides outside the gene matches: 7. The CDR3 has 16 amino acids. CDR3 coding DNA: TGTGCCATCAGTGAGTCGAAAGACAGGGGTTCCTATGGCTACACCTTC. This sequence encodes CAISESKDRGSYGYTF.

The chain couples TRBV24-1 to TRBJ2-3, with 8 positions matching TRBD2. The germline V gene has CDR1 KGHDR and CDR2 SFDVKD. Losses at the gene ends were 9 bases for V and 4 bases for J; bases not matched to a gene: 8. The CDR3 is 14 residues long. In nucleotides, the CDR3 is TGTGCCACCGCAAATAGCGGGGCAGCAGATACGCAGTATTTT. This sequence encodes CATANSGAADTQYF.

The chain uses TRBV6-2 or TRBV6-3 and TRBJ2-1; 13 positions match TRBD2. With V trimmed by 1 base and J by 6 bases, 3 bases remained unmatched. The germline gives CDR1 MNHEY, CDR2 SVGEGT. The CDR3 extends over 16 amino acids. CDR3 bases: TGTGCCAGCAGTTACTATCGGACTAGCGGGAGCAATGAGCAGTTCTTC. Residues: CASSYYRTSGSNEQFF.

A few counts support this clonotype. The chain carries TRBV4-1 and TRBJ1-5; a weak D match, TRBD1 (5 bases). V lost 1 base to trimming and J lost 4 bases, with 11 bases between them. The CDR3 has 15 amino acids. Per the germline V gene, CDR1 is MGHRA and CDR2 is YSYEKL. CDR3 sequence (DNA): TGCGCCAGCAGCCAAGGGGACGCGGATAATCAGCCCCAGCATTTT. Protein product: CASSQGDADNQPQHF.

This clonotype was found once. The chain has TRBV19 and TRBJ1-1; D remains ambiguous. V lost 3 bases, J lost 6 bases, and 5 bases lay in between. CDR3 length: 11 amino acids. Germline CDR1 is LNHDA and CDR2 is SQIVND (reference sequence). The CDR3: CASSIWAEAFF. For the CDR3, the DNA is TGTGCCAGTAGTATTTGGGCTGAAGCTTTCTTT.

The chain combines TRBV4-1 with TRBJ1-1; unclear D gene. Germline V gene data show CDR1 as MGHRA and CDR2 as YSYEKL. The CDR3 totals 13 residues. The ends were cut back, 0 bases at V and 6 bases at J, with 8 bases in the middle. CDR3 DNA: TGCGCCAGCAGCCAAGAACAGTGGGCTGAAGCTTTCTTT. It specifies CASSQEQWAEAFF.

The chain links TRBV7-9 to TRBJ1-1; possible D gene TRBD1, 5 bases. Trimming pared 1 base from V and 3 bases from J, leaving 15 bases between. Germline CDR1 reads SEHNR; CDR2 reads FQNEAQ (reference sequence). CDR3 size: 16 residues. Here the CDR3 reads CASSLEKPTVDTEAFF. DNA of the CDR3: TGTGCCAGCAGCTTAGAAAAGCCGACAGTCGACACTGAAGCTTTCTTT.

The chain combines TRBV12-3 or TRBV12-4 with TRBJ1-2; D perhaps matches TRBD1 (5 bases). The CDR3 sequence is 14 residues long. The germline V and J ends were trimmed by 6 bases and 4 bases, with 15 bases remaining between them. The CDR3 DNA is TGTGCCAGCAGAGTAGGGGAGGCGAGCTATGGCTACACCTTC. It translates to CASRVGEASYGYTF.

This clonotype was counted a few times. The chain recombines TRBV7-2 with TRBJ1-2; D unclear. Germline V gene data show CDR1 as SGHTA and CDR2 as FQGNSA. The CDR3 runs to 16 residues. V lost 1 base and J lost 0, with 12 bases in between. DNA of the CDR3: TGTGCCAGCAGCTTAGAGTCCGGTAGAACTAACTATGGCTACACCTTC. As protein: CASSLESGRTNYGYTF.

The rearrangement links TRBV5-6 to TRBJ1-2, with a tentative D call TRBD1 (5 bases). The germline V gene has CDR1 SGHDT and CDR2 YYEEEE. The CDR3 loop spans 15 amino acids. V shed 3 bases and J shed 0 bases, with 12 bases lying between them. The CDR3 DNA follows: TGTGCCAGCAGCTCGGGGCCCTCCACTAACTATGGCTACACCTTC. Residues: CASSSGPSTNYGYTF.

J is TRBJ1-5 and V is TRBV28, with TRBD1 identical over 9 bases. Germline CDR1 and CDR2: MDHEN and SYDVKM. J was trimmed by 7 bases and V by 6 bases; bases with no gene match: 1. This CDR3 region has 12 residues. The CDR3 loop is CASRTGGQPQHF. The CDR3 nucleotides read TGTGCCAGCAGGACAGGGGGGCAGCCCCAGCATTTT.

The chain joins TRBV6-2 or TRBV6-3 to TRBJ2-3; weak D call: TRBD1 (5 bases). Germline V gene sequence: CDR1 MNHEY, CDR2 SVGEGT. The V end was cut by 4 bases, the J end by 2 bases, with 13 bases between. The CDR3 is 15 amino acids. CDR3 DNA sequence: TGTGCCAGCAGTTCGCCCCAGGGCAACACAGATACGCAGTATTTT. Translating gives CASSSPQGNTDTQYF.

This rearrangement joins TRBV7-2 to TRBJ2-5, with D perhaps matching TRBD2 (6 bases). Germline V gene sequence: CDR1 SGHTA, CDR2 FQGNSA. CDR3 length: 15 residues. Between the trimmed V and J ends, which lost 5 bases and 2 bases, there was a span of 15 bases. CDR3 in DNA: TGTGCCAGCAGCCCCCGAGGAGGGTCACAAGAGACCCAGTACTTC. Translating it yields CASSPRGGSQETQYF.

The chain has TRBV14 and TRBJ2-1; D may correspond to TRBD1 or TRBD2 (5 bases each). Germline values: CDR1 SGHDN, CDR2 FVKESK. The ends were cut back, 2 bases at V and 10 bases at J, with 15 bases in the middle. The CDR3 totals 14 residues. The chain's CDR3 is CASSQQYGTREQFF. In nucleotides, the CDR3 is TGTGCCAGCAGCCAACAATACGGGACGAGGGAGCAGTTCTTC.